Following are 15 T cell receptor beta chains from one sample sequenced in a study of T cells in Graves' hyperthyroidism and ophthalmopathy. Amplified TCR beta CDR3 regions derived from RNA transcripts. RT-PCR in the first round (using the HTBI primer set) targeted the TCR CDR3. TCRdb analysed the multiplex PCR reads with MiXCR anew, one entry per CDR3 protein. The sample includes about 350,000 distinct CDR3 sequences, 15% to 20% of them seen just once. The source material was blood. The receptors were sampled from a middle-aged woman with Graves' ophthalmopathy.

This clonotype was seen many times. J is TRBJ1-1 and V is TRBV4-1; D uncertain. CDR1 MGHRA and CDR2 YSYEKL come from the germline V gene. The CDR3 contains 13 residues. V lost 2 bases and J 12 bases, leaving 16 bases between the germline ends. The CDR3 DNA is TGCGCCAGCAGCCAATTGACGAACCCCCCAACTTTCTTT. Protein: CASSQLTNPPTFF.

This clonotype came up many times. The chain links TRBV5-1 to TRBJ2-7, with unresolved D. Germline values: CDR1 SGHRS, CDR2 YFSETQ. V was clipped by 0 bases and J by 5 bases, with 9 bases between them. This CDR3 spans 13 amino acids. CDR3 amino acids: CASSLGALNEQYF. The DNA for the CDR3 is TGCGCCAGCAGCTTGGGTGCTCTCAACGAGCAGTACTTC.

This clonotype has at least ten counts. The chain has TRBV14 and TRBJ2-7; 7 bases map to TRBD1. Germline CDR1 reads SGHDN; CDR2 reads FVKESK. The CDR3 length is 17 residues. The V gene end was trimmed by 5 bases and the J gene end by 2 bases; junction bases not matched to a gene: 15. CDR3: CASSSKIGTARTYEQYF. The CDR3, as DNA: TGTGCCAGCAGCTCTAAAATCGGGACAGCGCGAACCTACGAGCAGTACTTC.

The sample holds many counts of this clonotype. This rearrangement joins TRBV20-1 to TRBJ1-5; D gene uncertain. V lost 0 bases, J lost 2 bases, and 8 bases lay in between. Germline V gene lookup returns CDR1 DFQATT and CDR2 SNEGSKA (reference sequence). The CDR3 extends over 14 amino acids. The CDR3 protein is CSAREAGGNQPQHF. The CDR3 nucleotides are TGCAGTGCTAGAGAGGCGGGTGGCAATCAGCCCCAGCATTTT.

There are many counts of this clonotype. The V gene is TRBV20-1, the J gene TRBJ2-5, with D hard to call. Germline loops: CDR1 DFQATT, CDR2 SNEGSKA (reference sequence). The V end was cut by 6 bases, the J end by 4 bases, with 9 bases between. This CDR3 is built from 11 residues. Written as DNA, the CDR3 is TGCAGTGCCCCCGTTATAGAGACCCAGTACTTC. It translates to CSAPVIETQYF.

Many counts were recorded for this clonotype. V and J are TRBV28 and TRBJ2-3; D gene unclear. Per the germline V gene, CDR1 is MDHEN and CDR2 is SYDVKM. This CDR3 has 12 residues. V lost 6 bases and J lost 3, with 7 bases in between. CDR3 sequence: CASSDRTDTQYF. The CDR3 DNA is TGTGCCAGCAGCGATCGAACAGATACGCAGTATTTT.

This clonotype was found many times. This chain links TRBV4-3 with TRBJ2-5; 7 bases map to TRBD1. The V gene end was trimmed by 1 base and the J gene end by 4 bases; junction bases not matched to a gene: 6. This CDR3 comprises 15 residues. CDR1 is LGHNA and CDR2 is YSLEER in the germline V gene. CDR3 nucleotides: TGCGCCAGCAGCCAAGGGGGACAGCGATTAGAGACCCAGTACTTC. Translation: CASSQGGQRLETQYF.

This clonotype was observed at least ten times. This rearrangement joins TRBV11-3 to TRBJ2-5, with 8 bases that match TRBD2. There are 12 residues in the CDR3. From germline, CDR1 is SGHNT and CDR2 YENEEA. Trimming removed 8 bases from V and 5 bases from J; junction bases left unmatched: 4. CDR3 in DNA: TGTGCCAGCGCGGGGGGTTGGGAGACCCAGTACTTC. It yields the protein CASAGGWETQYF.

This clonotype was found many times. V is TRBV20-1 and J is TRBJ2-7, with D perhaps matching TRBD1 (6 bases). Germline assignment: CDR1 DFQATT and CDR2 SNEGSKA (reference sequence). The ends were cut back, 3 bases at V and 3 bases at J, with 12 bases in the middle. The CDR3 runs to 13 residues. The CDR3 coding sequence is TGCAGTGCTAGTTTAAACAGGGACTACGAGCAGTACTTC. Protein product: CSASLNRDYEQYF.

Ten or more counts support this clonotype. The rearrangement uses TRBV7-2 and TRBJ2-1; weak D call: TRBD1 (6 bases). The V end lost 6 bases, the J end lost 1 base, and 13 bases lay between the germline ends. Germline V CDR1 and CDR2: SGHTA, FQGNSA. CDR3 length: 15 amino acids. CDR3 sequence reads: CASSDKGGSYNEQFF. CDR3 sequence (DNA): TGTGCCAGCAGTGATAAAGGGGGATCCTACAATGAGCAGTTCTTC.

This clonotype was counted at least ten times. The chain employs TRBV24-1 and TRBJ2-5; possibly TRBD2 for D (5 bases). Germline V gene data show CDR1 as KGHDR and CDR2 as SFDVKD. There are 14 residues in the CDR3. V was trimmed by 0 bases and J by 5 bases, leaving 9 bases between them. The CDR3 here is CATSDLKGAETQYF. The DNA for the CDR3 is TGTGCCACCAGTGATTTGAAGGGAGCGGAGACCCAGTACTTC.

Many counts were recorded for this clonotype. This chain connects TRBV6-1 to TRBJ1-3, with D possibly TRBD1 on 6 matching bases. Germline-derived CDR1 and CDR2 are MNHNS and SASEGT. The germline V and J ends were trimmed by 2 bases and 2 bases, with 10 bases remaining between them. This CDR3 spans 15 amino acids. The DNA of the CDR3 is TGTGCCAGCAGTGAAAAGAGGACAGCTGGAAACACCATATATTTT. As protein: CASSEKRTAGNTIYF.

This clonotype was seen many times. The chain is built from TRBV7-9 and TRBJ2-7; TRBD1 matches 7 bases. V was pared by 9 bases and J by 0 bases, with 5 bases of the junction left unmatched. CDR1 and CDR2 from the germline V gene are SEHNR and FQNEAQ (reference sequence). The CDR3 runs to 13 residues. The CDR3 nucleotides read TGTGCCAGTGTCCGGGACAGCTCCTACGAGCAGTACTTC. Its translation: CASVRDSSYEQYF.

This clonotype showed up many times. The chain employs TRBV18 and TRBJ1-1, with D unclear. The CDR3 covers 13 residues. The V and J ends lost 0 bases and 6 bases respectively, with 8 bases between them. Germline lookup yields CDR1 KGHSH and CDR2 LQKENI. The CDR3 protein is CASSPPSISEAFF. In DNA form, the CDR3 reads TGTGCCAGCTCACCACCCTCAATATCTGAAGCTTTCTTT.

The gene calls are TRBV28 and TRBJ1-6; possible D gene TRBD1, 5 bases. V was clipped by 6 bases and J by 1 base, with 19 bases between them. The CDR3 extends over 18 amino acids. The germline gives CDR1 MDHEN, CDR2 SYDVKM. The CDR3 reads CASSVTGSRGSYNSPLHF. CDR3 sequence (DNA): TGTGCCAGCAGCGTCACAGGTTCAAGGGGTTCCTATAATTCACCCCTCCACTTT. Full variable domain (missing parts from reference TRBV28 and TRBJ1-6): DVKVTQSSRYLVKRTGEKVFLECVQDMDHENMFWYRQDPGLGLRLIYFSYDVKMKEKGDIPEGYSVSREKKERFSLILESASTNQTSMYLCASSVTGSRGSYNSPLHFGNGTRLTVT.